The 30 T cell receptor beta chains given below trace back to one sample, sequenced in a study of post-analysis software for immune sequencing data. Which antigens these TCRs recognize remains unknown. TCR beta cDNA libraries had unique molecular identifiers. TCRdb reprocessed the PCR reads with MiXCR, giving one entry per CDR3 protein. The sample lists roughly 570,000 distinct CDR3 sequences, approximately 34% seen once, with 6% in the top ten. Regarding the study as a whole: Relative to controls, patients had several TRBV segments at higher frequency, with TRBV5-6, TRBV5-1 and TRBV20-1 among these.

Sequencing was carried out using blood. Receptor source: a girl younger than 18 with multiple sclerosis.

The chain is built from TRBV20-1 and TRBJ2-3; a weak D match, TRBD2 (7 bases). Germline V CDR1 and CDR2: DFQATT, SNEGSKA (reference sequence). The CDR3 runs 14 residues. The germline V and J ends were trimmed by 5 bases and 1 base, with 13 bases remaining between them. The CDR3 loop reads CSAGGGTRTDTQYF. Written as DNA, the CDR3 is TGCAGTGCTGGGGGGGGGACACGCACAGATACGCAGTATTTT.

This clonotype occurred a few times. V is TRBV6-5 and J is TRBJ2-3; D is undetermined. The CDR3 totals 13 residues. Germline CDR1 reads MNHEY; CDR2 reads SVGAGI. With 7 bases removed from V and 1 base from J, the gap between germline ends came to 9 bases. CDR3 nucleotide sequence: TGTGCCAGCAAAGTGCCAGGCACAGATACGCAGTATTTT. Translating gives CASKVPGTDTQYF.

V gene TRBV5-1 combines with J gene TRBJ2-6; tentative D call: TRBD1 (6 bases). V dropped 0 bases and J dropped 4 bases, with 14 bases sitting between them. This CDR3 spans 17 amino acids. The V gene's germline CDR1 is SGHRS and CDR2 YFSETQ. Here the CDR3 DNA reads TGCGCCAGCAGCTTGGATCCTACAGGGAGCGGGGCCAACGTCCTGACTTTC. Translation gives CASSLDPTGSGANVLTF.

As to this clonotype: Its ends do not fully match the called genes, so a read error is possible. This rearrangement joins TRBV20-1 to TRBJ2-5; the match to TRBD1 covers 8 bases. The assigned J gene may be wrong: the sequence end matches TRBJ2-7 better. The CDR3 length is 15 residues. Germline loops: CDR1 DFQATT, CDR2 SNEGSKA (reference sequence). Here the CDR3 DNA reads TGCAGTGCTGGAGAAATTCTCAGGGGGCGAAACGAGCAGTACTTC. Its translation is CSAGEILRGRNEQYF.

This chain uses TRBV7-2 with TRBJ1-2, with D perhaps TRBD1 (5 bases). This CDR3 spans 16 amino acids. Trimming stripped 3 bases from V and 7 bases from J, with 21 bases between. Looked up from germline, CDR1 is SGHTA and CDR2 is FQGNSA. CDR3 amino acids: CASSLLRRQRAFGYTF. The CDR3 nucleotides read TGTGCCAGCAGCTTGCTACGGAGACAGAGGGCGTTTGGCTACACCTTC.

As for this clonotype: Germline is not matched at one junction end, which may reflect a read error. The V and J genes are TRBV3-1 and TRBJ2-5; D gene ambiguous. Germline V lookup: CDR1 LGHDT, CDR2 YNNKEL (reference sequence). CDR3 length: 14 residues. This chain's CDR3 is CANSQESSWETQYF. In DNA form, the CDR3 reads TGTGCCAACAGCCAAGAGTCGTCATGGGAGACCCAGTACTTC.

There are a few counts of this clonotype. This chain joins TRBV7-3 and TRBJ2-1; D uncertain. The CDR3 contains 17 residues. CDR1 and CDR2 (germline): SGHTA, FQGTGA. Trimming took off 2 bases at V and 0 bases at J, with 14 bases between the two ends. This chain's CDR3 is CASSLHPISDSYNEQFF. CDR3 DNA sequence: TGTGCCAGCAGCTTACACCCGATCAGCGACTCCTACAATGAGCAGTTCTTC.

The chain has TRBV18 and TRBJ1-2; D perhaps matches TRBD1 (5 bases). Germline CDR1 reads KGHSH; CDR2 reads LQKENI. The CDR3 loop spans 14 amino acids. V dropped 4 bases and J dropped 0 bases, with 9 bases sitting between them. The CDR3 reads CASSRGDTNYGYTF. CDR3 sequence (DNA): TGTGCCAGCTCACGGGGGGATACTAACTATGGCTACACCTTC.

The V and J genes are TRBV20-1 and TRBJ1-1; the D is unclear. CDR3 length: 16 residues. Trimming left V 3 bases short and J 4 bases short, with 21 bases between. The germline V gene has CDR1 DFQATT and CDR2 SNEGSKA (reference sequence). The CDR3: CSARARKSGEATEAFF. In DNA form, the CDR3 reads TGCAGTGCTAGGGCTCGCAAGTCCGGGGAGGCCACTGAAGCTTTCTTT.

This clonotype was recorded a few times. This chain connects TRBV9 to TRBJ2-7; no reliable D call. Trimming stripped 0 bases from V and 2 bases from J, with 12 bases between. This CDR3 has 15 amino acids. The germline gives CDR1 SGDLS, CDR2 YYNGEE. The CDR3, as DNA: TGTGCCAGCAGCGTAGAACCGGGCAGAGCCTACGAGCAGTACTTC. Translated: CASSVEPGRAYEQYF. Combining the CDR3 with reference TRBV9 and TRBJ2-7 gives the whole variable domain DSGVTQTPKHLITATGQRVTLRCSPRSGDLSVYWYQQSLDQGLQFLIQYYNGEERAKGNILERFSAQQFPDLHSELNLSSLELGDSALYFCASSVEPGRAYEQYFGPGTRLTVT.

The chain combines TRBV11-2 with TRBJ2-3; 7 nucleotides agree with TRBD2. CDR3 size: 15 residues. V lost 5 bases and J lost 4; bases outside the gene matches: 9. The V gene's germline CDR1 is SGHAT and CDR2 FQNNGV. CDR3 residues: CASSRTGGYSDTQYF. For the CDR3, the DNA is TGTGCCAGCAGCAGGACCGGGGGGTACTCAGATACGCAGTATTTT.

Here the CDR3 DNA reads TGTGCCAGCAGCGTGACAGGGTTTGGTTACAATGAGCAGTTCTTC. It translates to CASSVTGFGYNEQFF. V and J are TRBV9 and TRBJ2-1; 7 bases line up with TRBD1. CDR3 length: 15 amino acids. J was trimmed by 4 bases and V by 2 bases; bases with no gene match: 6. Per germline, CDR1 SGDLS and CDR2 YYNGEE.

The CDR3: CSVAPGQATYEQYF. DNA for the CDR3: TGCAGTGTAGCCCCGGGACAGGCCACATACGAGCAGTACTTC. The chain recombines TRBV20-1 with TRBJ2-4; 8 nucleotides line up with TRBD1. The DNA end is a closer match to TRBJ2-7, so the J assignment may be wrong. The length of the CDR3 is 14 residues. Germline CDR1 reads DFQATT; CDR2 reads SNEGSKA (reference sequence).

This chain connects TRBV11-2 to TRBJ1-2; 10 bases line up with TRBD1. This CDR3 has 17 amino acids. V lost 3 bases, J lost 9 bases, and 16 bases stayed unmatched. CDR1 is SGHAT and CDR2 is FQNNGV in the germline V gene. The CDR3 nucleotides read TGTGCCAGCAGCTTTCCGTCTGCCCGGGACAGGGGCGGAAGCTACACCTTC. Its translation is CASSFPSARDRGGSYTF. The full variable domain, its missing parts supplied by reference TRBV11-2 and TRBJ1-2, is EAGVAQSPRYKIIEKRQSVAFWCNPISGHATLYWYQQILGQGPKLLIQFQNNGVVDDSQLPKDRFSAERLKGVDSTLKIQPAKLEDSAVYLCASSFPSARDRGGSYTFGSGTRLTVV.

This clonotype was seen a few times. The gene calls are TRBV4-1 and TRBJ1-1; D unclear. CDR1 is MGHRA, CDR2 YSYEKL, per germline. The length of the CDR3 is 16 residues. V gave up 1 base and J gave up 7 bases, with 19 bases separating them. CDR3 in DNA: TGCGCCAGCAGCCAAGGATGGGCAGGCCTAACTGGTGAAGCTTTCTTT. Protein: CASSQGWAGLTGEAFF.

This chain connects TRBV7-2 to TRBJ2-2; TRBD1 or TRBD2 may be the D gene (6 bases each). V was clipped by 1 base and J by 10 bases, with 10 bases between them. The length of the CDR3 is 13 residues. Germline CDR1 reads SGHTA; CDR2 reads FQGNSA. The DNA of the CDR3 is TGTGCCAGCAGCTTAGGGGGGGCTGAGGAGCTGTTTTTT. The encoded protein is CASSLGGAEELFF.

The table lists this clonotype with a few counts. This sequence joins TRBV7-3 and TRBJ2-1; 7 nucleotides match TRBD2. V shed 4 bases and J 13 bases; nucleotides not matched to a gene: 10. Germline V CDR1 and CDR2: SGHTA, FQGTGA. The CDR3 has 13 amino acids. CDR3 loop: CASSWGTKGPQFF. CDR3 in DNA: TGTGCCAGCAGCTGGGGGACTAAGGGGCCCCAGTTCTTC. The full variable domain, completed using reference TRBV7-3 and TRBJ2-1, is GAGVSQTPSNKVTEKGKYVELRCDPISGHTALYWYRQSLGQGPEFLIYFQGTGAADDSGLPNDRFFAVRPEGSVSTLKIQRTERGDSAVYLCASSWGTKGPQFFGPGTRLTVL.

This clonotype occurred a few times. This rearrangement joins TRBV20-1 to TRBJ2-7; possible D gene TRBD1, 6 bases. The CDR3 extends over 17 amino acids. Trimming shortened V by 3 bases and J by 3 bases, and 24 bases separated the two germline ends. Germline V lookup: CDR1 DFQATT, CDR2 SNEGSKA (reference sequence). As DNA, the CDR3 is TGCAGTGCTAGGACCATCTGGGACAACAGGAACAACTACGAGCAGTACTTC. As protein: CSARTIWDNRNNYEQYF.

The rearrangement links TRBV5-1 to TRBJ2-7; D possibly matches TRBD1 or TRBD2 (5 bases each). Germline V gives CDR1 SGHRS, CDR2 YFSETQ. V was cut by 3 bases and J by 4 bases, with 14 bases left in between. This CDR3 spans 14 amino acids. The DNA for the CDR3 is TGCGCCAGCAGCTCATCAGGTGGGGGTTACGAGCAGTACTTC. Its translation is CASSSSGGGYEQYF.

This clonotype appeared once. J is TRBJ2-1 and V is TRBV28; a weak D match, TRBD2 (6 bases). Germline-derived CDR1 and CDR2 are MDHEN and SYDVKM. V shed 6 bases and J shed 9 bases, with 21 bases lying between them. The CDR3 totals 15 residues. The CDR3 protein is CASRENQLTSPEQFF. In DNA form, the CDR3 reads TGTGCCAGCAGGGAAAACCAACTGACTAGTCCTGAGCAGTTCTTC.

This chain joins TRBV5-1 and TRBJ1-4; tentative D call: TRBD1 (6 bases). The V and J ends lost 4 bases and 6 bases respectively, with 19 bases between them. The CDR3 loop spans 16 amino acids. Germline loops: CDR1 SGHRS, CDR2 YFSETQ. CDR3 sequence: CASSGEDRTGDEKLFF. CDR3 coding DNA: TGCGCCAGCAGCGGAGAAGACAGGACGGGGGATGAAAAACTGTTTTTT.

This clonotype was seen a handful of times. The rearrangement joins TRBV28 to TRBJ2-1; 13 bases align to TRBD2. Trimming at V came to 4 bases and at J to 5 bases, leaving 8 bases not matched to a gene. Looked up from germline, CDR1 is MDHEN and CDR2 is SYDVKM. The length of the CDR3 is 17 residues. Here the CDR3 reads CASSSLRLAGGHNEQFF. The CDR3 nucleotides are TGTGCCAGCAGTTCCCTTCGACTAGCGGGGGGCCACAATGAGCAGTTCTTC.

The V and J genes are TRBV3-1 and TRBJ2-3; the D is unclear. This CDR3 is 17 amino acids long. Per the germline V gene, CDR1 is LGHDT and CDR2 is YNNKEL (reference sequence). The V and J ends lost 0 bases and 0 bases respectively, with 13 bases between them. The CDR3 sequence: CASSQETQHISTDTQYF. Here the CDR3 DNA reads TGTGCCAGCAGCCAAGAGACCCAGCACATAAGCACAGATACGCAGTATTTT.

The rearrangement links TRBV11-2 to TRBJ1-2; D may be TRBD1 (5 bases). This CDR3 contains 13 residues. V lost 5 bases and J lost 6, with 13 bases in between. Germline V gene data show CDR1 as SGHAT and CDR2 as FQNNGV. The CDR3: CASSPGPSHGYTF. In nucleotides, the CDR3 is TGTGCCAGCAGCCCGGGACCTTCCCATGGCTACACCTTC.

The chain is built from TRBV20-1 and TRBJ1-1; tentative D call: TRBD1 (5 bases). Deletions cut 4 bases from V and 4 bases from J, with 16 bases between. This CDR3 contains 14 residues. Germline lookup yields CDR1 DFQATT and CDR2 SNEGSKA (reference sequence). CDR3 in DNA: TGCAGTGCTACAGCTGGGACGGGGGGCACTGAAGCTTTCTTT. Encoded protein: CSATAGTGGTEAFF.

This clonotype was recorded a few times. V is TRBV20-1 and J is TRBJ1-6; TRBD1 agrees at 9 bases. The germline CDR1 and CDR2 sequences are DFQATT and SNEGSKA (reference sequence). This CDR3 is 14 amino acids long. V was clipped by 6 bases and J by 8 bases; unmatched bases: 8. The CDR3 loop is CSALTGTGYSPLHF. The DNA of the CDR3 is TGCAGTGCCCTTACCGGGACAGGGTATTCACCCCTCCACTTT.

The chain is built from TRBV6-5 and TRBJ1-4; D is perhaps TRBD1 (5 bases). CDR1 and CDR2 from the germline V gene are MNHEY and SVGAGI. The CDR3 extends over 15 amino acids. Trimming left V 5 bases short and J 2 bases short, with 12 bases between. This chain's CDR3 is CASSAGPGTNEKLFF. The DNA of the CDR3 is TGTGCCAGCAGTGCCGGGCCAGGGACTAATGAAAAACTGTTTTTT.

The chain uses TRBV5-1 and TRBJ2-5; D call uncertain. This CDR3 region has 15 residues. CDR1 is SGHRS, CDR2 YFSETQ, per germline. Trimming took off 3 bases at V and 5 bases at J, with 17 bases between the two ends. In DNA, the CDR3 is TGCGCCAGCAGCTACAACTCTGAGGCTGGGGAGACCCAGTACTTC. Residues: CASSYNSEAGETQYF.

This clonotype was counted a few times. The rearrangement uses TRBV5-5 and TRBJ1-1, with no clear D. The CDR3 is 12 amino acids. Trimming shortened V by 4 bases and J by 3 bases, and 7 bases separated the two germline ends. Germline assignment: CDR1 SGHKS and CDR2 YYEKEE (reference sequence). The CDR3 nucleotides are TGTGCCAGCAGCCCATCGGACACTGAAGCTTTCTTT. It codes for CASSPSDTEAFF. Using reference TRBV5-5 and TRBJ1-1 for the parts outside the CDR3, the full variable domain is DAGVTQSPTHLIKTRGQQVTLRCSPISGHKSVSWYQQVLGQGPQFIFQYYEKEERGRGNFPDRFSARQFPNYSSELNVNALLLGDSALYLCASSPSDTEAFFGQGTRLTVV.

In nucleotides, the CDR3 is TGTGCCAGCAGCTTCCTAGCGGGAGGAATGGAGACTCGGACCCAGTACTTC. Translating it yields CASSFLAGGMETRTQYF. The chain is built from TRBV7-9 and TRBJ2-5, with 11 bases fitting TRBD2. Germline assignment: CDR1 SEHNR and CDR2 FQNEAQ (reference sequence). V lost 3 bases, J lost 7 bases, and 13 bases stayed unmatched. The CDR3 length is 17 residues.